These T cell receptor beta chains were read from a single sample in a study of CD8 T cells in ankylosing spondylitis. One entry per CDR3 protein results from TCRdb running MiXCR on the 5' RACE reads. The top ten clones hold around 20% of a sample with roughly 700,000 distinct CDR3 sequences, around 19% of them seen once. What was sequenced was blood, either unsorted or a sorted T cell fraction (not recorded which). Every receptor here comes from a male donor with ankylosing spondylitis. Each CDR3 is given with its conserved first and last residue. D genes are given only for firm matches. Size tells how often a clone was seen (once, few, many) or the class of an expanded clone, and some rows leave it out.

d_call	clone_size	j_call	v_call	cdr3_aa	cdr3_nt
TRBD2	NA	TRBJ2-3	TRBV4-1	CASSQAAGGNTDTQYF	TGCGCCAGCAGCCAAGCAGCGGGGGGGAACACAGATACGCAGTATTTT
TRBD1	few	TRBJ2-7	TRBV10-3	CAIRGTGEGEQYF	TGTGCCATCAGGGGGACAGGGGAAGGGGAGCAGTACTTC
TRBD2	few	TRBJ2-5	TRBV5-1	CASSLTGTSGDQETQYF	TGCGCCAGCAGCCTCACCGGGACTAGCGGGGACCAAGAGACCCAGTACTTC
NA	many	TRBJ1-2	TRBV4-1	CASSQDQGNPLPYGYTF	TGCGCCAGCAGCCAAGATCAAGGAAACCCGCTTCCCTATGGCTACACCTTC
NA	few	TRBJ2-1	TRBV29-1	CSVETERKFYNEQFF	TGCAGCGTTGAAACTGAACGGAAATTCTACAATGAGCAGTTCTTC
NA	few	TRBJ1-1	TRBV20-1	CSAISPNTEAFF	TGCAGTGCTATAAGCCCGAACACTGAAGCTTTCTTT
TRBD1	NA	TRBJ2-1	TRBV29-1	CSVASGTGILSEQFF	TGCAGCGTTGCCTCCGGGACAGGGATTCTCAGTGAGCAGTTCTTC
TRBD1	few	TRBJ2-4	TRBV12-3/TRBV12-4	CASRPTGLAKNIQYF	TGTGCCAGCAGGCCGACAGGGCTAGCCAAAAACATTCAGTACTTC
TRBD1	NA	TRBJ2-4	TRBV6-2/TRBV6-3	CASSHIGTGGEYF	TGTGCCAGCAGTCACATCGGGACAGGGGGCGAATACTTC
NA	few	TRBJ2-7	TRBV5-1	CASSATGSPYYEQYF	TGCGCCAGCAGCGCAACCGGGTCCCCTTACTACGAGCAGTACTTC
NA	few	TRBJ2-1	TRBV3-1	CASSPHMEGDEQFF	TGTGCCAGCAGCCCGCACATGGAGGGGGATGAGCAGTTCTTC
NA	few	TRBJ2-2	TRBV5-1	CASSSQPTNTGELFF	TGCGCCAGCAGCTCTCAGCCAACGAACACCGGGGAGCTGTTTTTT
TRBD1	NA	TRBJ2-7	TRBV20-1	CSARVGTGGTYEQYF	TGCAGTGCTAGAGTGGGGACAGGGGGTACCTACGAGCAGTACTTC
NA	NA	TRBJ2-3	TRBV5-1	CASSLADRTTDTQYF	TGCGCCAGCAGCTTGGCCGACAGAACCACAGATACGCAGTATTTT
NA	few	TRBJ2-7	TRBV11-2	CASSLVLDYEQYF	TGTGCCAGCAGCTTAGTTCTGGACTACGAGCAGTACTTC
TRBD2	NA	TRBJ2-3	TRBV6-5	CASSYAGLAKDTQYF	TGTGCCAGCAGTTACGCGGGACTAGCGAAAGATACGCAGTATTTT
TRBD1	few	TRBJ1-5	TRBV20-1	CSARQGDGNQPQHF	TGCAGTGCTAGACAGGGGGATGGGAATCAGCCCCAGCATTTT
NA	NA	TRBJ2-1	TRBV29-1	CSVEGGEFPYNEQFF	TGCAGCGTTGAAGGAGGAGAGTTCCCCTACAATGAGCAGTTCTTC
NA	NA	TRBJ1-1	TRBV19	CASSKTGLTEAFF	TGTGCCAGTAGTAAAACAGGGCTCACTGAAGCTTTCTTT
NA	NA	TRBJ2-7	TRBV7-2	CASSFLRNYEQYF	TGTGCCAGCAGCTTCTTGCGTAACTACGAGCAGTACTTC
TRBD1	NA	TRBJ2-7	TRBV10-3	CAISESTGPGQYF	TGTGCCATCAGTGAGTCGACAGGGCCTGGGCAGTACTTC
NA	NA	TRBJ2-2	TRBV5-1	CASRAGSRLNTGELFF	TGCGCCAGCAGGGCAGGATCTAGGCTGAACACCGGGGAGCTGTTTTTT
TRBD2	NA	TRBJ2-7	TRBV4-2	CASSQDLTSGRARSHYEQYF	TGTGCCAGCAGCCAAGATCTAACTAGCGGGAGGGCCAGGAGCCACTACGAGCAGTACTTC
NA	NA	TRBJ1-2	TRBV12-3/TRBV12-4	CASSFWSYGYTF	TGTGCCAGCAGTTTTTGGAGCTATGGCTACACCTTC
NA	few	TRBJ2-3	TRBV27	CASATQSWADTQYF	TGTGCCAGCGCTACGCAGTCTTGGGCAGATACGCAGTATTTT
TRBD2	NA	TRBJ2-1	TRBV20-1	CSARFAGAGEQFF	TGCAGTGCTAGGTTCGCGGGAGCCGGGGAGCAGTTCTTC
NA	NA	TRBJ2-7	TRBV9	CASTPGGSGHSYEQYF	TGTGCCAGCACTCCTGGGGGAAGCGGGCATTCCTACGAGCAGTACTTC
NA	many	TRBJ1-6	TRBV12-3/TRBV12-4	CASSFLGSPLHF	TGTGCCAGCAGTTTCTTGGGTTCACCCCTCCACTTT
TRBD2	NA	TRBJ2-2	TRBV12-3/TRBV12-4	CASSESYGRANTGELFF	TGTGCCAGCAGCGAATCCTACGGGAGGGCGAACACCGGGGAGCTGTTTTTT
NA	NA	TRBJ1-5	TRBV30	CAWSENMGSNQPQHF	TGTGCCTGGAGTGAGAACATGGGGAGCAATCAGCCCCAGCATTTT
NA	NA	TRBJ2-3	TRBV6-5	CASSYSKGTTDTQYF	TGTGCCAGCAGTTACTCAAAGGGGACCACAGATACGCAGTATTTT
NA	NA	TRBJ2-5	TRBV7-3	CASSLIAAELETQYF	TGTGCCAGCAGCTTAATAGCAGCGGAGTTGGAGACCCAGTACTTC
NA	NA	TRBJ2-1	TRBV7-2	CASSLQGGGFNNEQFF	TGTGCCAGCAGCCTACAAGGCGGCGGGTTTAACAATGAGCAGTTCTTC
NA	NA	TRBJ2-7	TRBV7-2	CASSSGLANEQYF	TGTGCCAGCAGCTCGGGGCTAGCGAACGAGCAGTACTTC
NA	few	TRBJ1-4	TRBV29-1	CSVANPGEKLFF	TGCAGCGTTGCCAATCCGGGTGAAAAACTGTTTTTT
NA	many	TRBJ2-2	TRBV29-1	CSGEGGNTGELFF	TGCAGCGGGGAAGGGGGTAACACCGGGGAGCTGTTTTTT
TRBD1	few	TRBJ1-1	TRBV6-2/TRBV6-3	CASDRGRGNTEAFF	TGTGCCAGCGACAGGGGACGAGGGAACACTGAAGCTTTCTTT
TRBD2	NA	TRBJ2-2	TRBV20-1	CSARERGLAPGELFF	TGCAGTGCTAGAGAACGCGGACTAGCCCCCGGGGAGCTGTTTTTT
NA	NA	TRBJ2-1	TRBV5-1	CASSFFLAADYNEQFF	TGCGCCAGCAGCTTTTTCCTGGCGGCGGACTACAATGAGCAGTTCTTC
NA	few	TRBJ2-1	TRBV29-1	CSARERAYNEQFF	TGCAGCGCCCGGGAGAGGGCCTACAATGAGCAGTTCTTC
TRBD2	many	TRBJ2-2	TRBV28	CASSGPGLAGTGGELFF	TGTGCCAGCAGTGGGCCGGGACTAGCGGGGACCGGAGGGGAGCTGTTTTTT
TRBD2	few	TRBJ2-1	TRBV11-2	CASSPRTSGRVEQFF	TGTGCCAGCAGCCCCAGGACTAGCGGGAGGGTTGAGCAGTTCTTC
NA	NA	TRBJ2-1	TRBV7-9	CASSWTTYNEQFF	TGTGCCAGCAGCTGGACGACCTACAATGAGCAGTTCTTC
NA	many	TRBJ2-1	TRBV27	CASSSHNEQFF	TGCGCCAGCAGCTCACATAATGAGCAGTTCTTC
NA	NA	TRBJ2-1	TRBV4-3	CASSQDLGSSDEQFF	TGCGCCAGCAGCCAAGATTTAGGGAGCAGCGATGAGCAGTTCTTC
TRBD1	few	TRBJ2-3	TRBV24-1	CATSDSYLTGVGSTDTQYF	TGTGCCACCAGTGATTCTTACCTCACAGGGGTGGGTAGCACAGATACGCAGTATTTT
NA	few	TRBJ2-2	TRBV5-5	CASSLRSNTGELFF	TGTGCCAGCAGCTTGCGCTCGAACACCGGGGAGCTGTTTTTT
TRBD2	few	TRBJ2-3	TRBV7-9	CASSSVGGGIGTDTQYF	TGTGCCAGCAGCTCTGTCGGCGGGGGGATTGGCACAGATACGCAGTATTTT